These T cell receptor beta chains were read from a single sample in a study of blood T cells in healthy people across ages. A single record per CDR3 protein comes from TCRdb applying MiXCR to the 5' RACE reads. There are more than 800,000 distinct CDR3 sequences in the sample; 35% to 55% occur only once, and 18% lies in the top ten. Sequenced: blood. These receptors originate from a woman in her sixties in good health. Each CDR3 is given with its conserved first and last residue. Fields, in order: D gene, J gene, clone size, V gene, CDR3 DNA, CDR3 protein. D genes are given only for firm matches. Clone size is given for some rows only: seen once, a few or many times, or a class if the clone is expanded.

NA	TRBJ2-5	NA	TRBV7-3	TGTGCCAGCAGCGAACCGGGACTCCTTGGAACCCAGTACTTC	CASSEPGLLGTQYF
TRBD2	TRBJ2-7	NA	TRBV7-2	TGTGCCAGCAGCTTCGGACTAGCGGGAGGGGGGCGAGAGCAGTACTTC	CASSFGLAGGGREQYF
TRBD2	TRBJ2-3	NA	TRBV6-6	TGTGCCAGCAAGCCTAGCGGGACGCCGCGGCCAGATACGCAGTATTTT	CASKPSGTPRPDTQYF
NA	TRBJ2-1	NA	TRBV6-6	TGTGCCAGCAGTTACTTAAGGAGCTCCTACAATGAGCAGTTCTTC	CASSYLRSSYNEQFF
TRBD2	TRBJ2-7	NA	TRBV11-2	TGTGCCAGCAGCTTAGAGTTATCAGCGGGAGATGGCTACGAGCAGTACTTC	CASSLELSAGDGYEQYF
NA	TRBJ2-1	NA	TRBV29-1	TGCAGCGGCGTAGCGGTCTCCTACAATGAGCAGTTCTTC	CSGVAVSYNEQFF
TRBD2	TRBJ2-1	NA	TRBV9	TGTGCCAGCAGCGTCGCCCTCTCCGGGAGCGGGAGTATTGAGCAGTTCTTC	CASSVALSGSGSIEQFF
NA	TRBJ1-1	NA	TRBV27	TGTGCCAGCAGTTTAAGTGGCAGGGCGAACACTGAAGCTTTCTTT	CASSLSGRANTEAFF
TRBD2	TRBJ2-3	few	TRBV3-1	TGTGCCAGCAGCAGGACTAGCGGCCCTGCAGATACGCAGTATTTT	CASSRTSGPADTQYF
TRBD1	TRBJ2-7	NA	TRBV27	TGTGCCACCTGGACAGGGAACGAGCAGTACTTC	CATWTGNEQYF
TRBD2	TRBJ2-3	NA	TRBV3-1	TGTGCCAGCAGCCAAACGGGAGGGGGAGATACGCAGTATTTT	CASSQTGGGDTQYF
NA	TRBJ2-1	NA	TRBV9	TGTGCCAGCAGTGATCCCGCCCCCAGCTACGATGAGCAGTTCTTC	CASSDPAPSYDEQFF
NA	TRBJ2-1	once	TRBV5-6	TGTGCCAGCAGCTTCGGGGGGCAACCCCCCAATGAGCAGTTCTTC	CASSFGGQPPNEQFF
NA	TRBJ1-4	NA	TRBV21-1	TGTGCCATTCCTCCCCCACAGGGCGGGGAAAAACTGTTTTTT	CAIPPPQGGEKLFF
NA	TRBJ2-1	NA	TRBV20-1	TGCAGTGCTAGAGATCAGGGAGGCCGGAATGAGCAGTTCTTC	CSARDQGGRNEQFF
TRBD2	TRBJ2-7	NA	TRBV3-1	TGTGCCAGCAGCCGCGGACTAGCGGCTACCAATGAGCAGTACTTC	CASSRGLAATNEQYF
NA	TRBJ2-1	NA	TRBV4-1	TGCGCCAGCAGCCAAGGTTTCAATGAGCAGTTCTTC	CASSQGFNEQFF
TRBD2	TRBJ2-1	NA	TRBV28	TGTGCCAGCAGTTTAATCGGGATCACCGCTAGCGGGAGGGCCGGGACTGAGCAGTTCTTC	CASSLIGITASGRAGTEQFF
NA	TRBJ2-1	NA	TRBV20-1	TGCAGTGCTACGGCGGGAAGGAATGAGCAGTTCTTC	CSATAGRNEQFF
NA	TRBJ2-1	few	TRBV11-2	TGTGCCAGCAGCTTGACGCCCGCCAATGATAAAAATGAGCAGTTCTTC	CASSLTPANDKNEQFF
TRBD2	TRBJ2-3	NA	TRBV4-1	TGCGCCAGCAGCCAAGTATTCTCAGCGGGAGACACAGATACGCAGTATTTT	CASSQVFSAGDTDTQYF
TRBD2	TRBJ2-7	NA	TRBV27	TGTGCCAGCAGTTTCCTCGGGACTAGCGGGAACTACGAGCAGTACTTC	CASSFLGTSGNYEQYF
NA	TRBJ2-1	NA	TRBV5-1	TGCGCCAGCAGCTTGGGGCAGGACTCCTACAATGAGCAGTTCTTC	CASSLGQDSYNEQFF
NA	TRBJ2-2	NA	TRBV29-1	TGCAGCGTTGTGTCGGGGGACACCGGGGAGCTGTTTTTT	CSVVSGDTGELFF
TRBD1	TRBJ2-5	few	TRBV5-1	TGCGCCAGCAGCTTAGCTGACAGGGGAGGCGAGACCCAGTACTTC	CASSLADRGGETQYF
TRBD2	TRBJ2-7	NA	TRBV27	TGTGCCAGCAGTCTCACGACCGGGACTAGAATCCACGAGCAGTACTTC	CASSLTTGTRIHEQYF
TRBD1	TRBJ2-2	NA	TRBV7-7	TGTGCCAGCAGCCTCGCAGGGGGCGCCAGCACCGGGGAGCTGTTTTTT	CASSLAGGASTGELFF
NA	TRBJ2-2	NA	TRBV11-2	TGTGCCAGCAGCTTAGAGAGGGCGGTCGGGGAGCTGTTTTTT	CASSLERAVGELFF
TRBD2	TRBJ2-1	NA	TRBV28	TGTGCCAGCAGTTTCTTAGGCCGGACTAGCGGGAGAACCTACAATGAGCAGTTCTTC	CASSFLGRTSGRTYNEQFF
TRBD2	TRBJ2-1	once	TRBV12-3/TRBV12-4	TGTGCCAGCGGTACCGGGACTAGCGGATCCTACAATGAGCAGTTCTTC	CASGTGTSGSYNEQFF
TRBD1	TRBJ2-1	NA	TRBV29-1	TGCAGCGTCCCACCTCGGGGCTCGCAGGGGGATGAGCAGTTCTTC	CSVPPRGSQGDEQFF
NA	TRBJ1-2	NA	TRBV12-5	TGTGCTAGTGGTTTGGCCGCAGGGTATGGCTACACCTTC	CASGLAAGYGYTF
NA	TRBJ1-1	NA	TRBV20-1	TGCAGTGCTCTTCCGGACACAACCGAAGCTTTCTTT	CSALPDTTEAFF
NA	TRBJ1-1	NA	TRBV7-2	TGTGCCAGCAGCCCCTCGAGGCAGATGAACACTGAAGCTTTCTTT	CASSPSRQMNTEAFF
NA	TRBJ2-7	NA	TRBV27	TGTGCCAGCAGAGGCGGGACGACCCTCTACGAGCAGTACTTC	CASRGGTTLYEQYF
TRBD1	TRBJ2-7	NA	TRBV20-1	TGCAGTGCTAGAGAGGGACAGGTTCCTTCCTACGAGCAGTACTTC	CSAREGQVPSYEQYF
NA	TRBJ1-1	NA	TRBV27	TGTGCCAGCAGGGGGTCGCGGGGTGGGACTGAAGCTTTCTTT	CASRGSRGGTEAFF